These 23 T cell receptor beta chains originate from one sample sequenced in a study of blood T cells in healthy people across ages (dated by TCRdb to the mid-2010s). Library construction relied on 5' RACE. Sequencing was performed on an Illumina HiSeq 2500. A second about 6 to 11 cycle PCR used a sample-barcoded 5' primer and a J-beta primer mix. The public reads were quality trimmed at Q25 with fastp and then assembled into clones with MiXCR by TCRdb, keeping productive beta chains. Every entry covers one CDR3 protein and lists the most common genes and DNA from its rows. In this sample the table shows hundreds of thousands of distinct CDR3 sequences, approximately 24% of which occur a single time. In total, the top ten clones hold less than 3.5% of the sample. The same sample was also used in a study of T cells of mothers and their children.

Sequenced input: blood. The receptors shown here come from a boy under 18 in good health.

The chain employs TRBV2 and TRBJ2-3, with 7 bases lining up with TRBD2. The junction had 9 bases not matched to a gene; V was cut back by 5 bases and J by 7 bases. CDR1 and CDR2 (germline): SNHLY, FYNNEI. This CDR3 has 14 residues. DNA for the CDR3: TGTGCCAGCAGTTCAAGGGAGGGACGATATACGCAGTATTTT. Encoded protein: CASSSREGRYTQYF.

V and J are TRBV15 and TRBJ1-2; D uncertain. The V end was cut by 1 base, the J end by 4 bases, with 7 bases between. Germline CDR1 reads LNHNV; CDR2 reads YYDKDF (reference sequence). The CDR3 consists of 13 residues. CDR3 bases: TGTGCCACCAGCAGAGTTGGATTCTATGGCTACACCTTC. This translates into CATSRVGFYGYTF. The whole variable domain, remainder taken from reference TRBV15 and TRBJ1-2, is DAMVIQNPRYQVTQFGKPVTLSCSQTLNHNVMYWYQQKSSQAPKLLFHYYDKDFNNEADTPDNFQSRRPNTSFCFLDIRSPGLGDTAMYLCATSRVGFYGYTFGSGTRLTVV.

This clonotype was seen a handful of times. V gene TRBV12-3 or TRBV12-4 combines with J gene TRBJ1-5, with D possibly TRBD1 on 5 matching bases. V shed 3 bases and J shed 6 bases, with 9 bases lying between them. The CDR3 has 13 residues. CDR3 in amino acids: CASSLGGIQPQHF. The DNA of the CDR3 is TGTGCCAGCAGTTTGGGGGGAATTCAGCCCCAGCATTTT.

A few counts support this clonotype. V and J are TRBV18 and TRBJ1-3; no firm D call. The V gene lost 0 bases and the J gene lost 6 bases, with 9 bases spanning the gap. This CDR3 spans 14 amino acids. Germline assignment: CDR1 KGHSH and CDR2 LQKENI. The CDR3 loop reads CASSPPAAENTIYF. CDR3 in DNA: TGTGCCAGCTCACCACCAGCGGCAGAAAACACCATATATTTT.

The rearrangement joins TRBV6-1 to TRBJ1-5; D unresolved. The CDR3 sequence is 13 residues long. Germline V lookup: CDR1 MNHNS, CDR2 SASEGT. V lost 4 bases and J 5 bases, leaving 9 bases between the germline ends. CDR3 nucleotides: TGTGCCAGCAGTGTAAACAGTGATCAGCCCCAGCATTTT. It translates to CASSVNSDQPQHF.

The V call is TRBV9, the J call TRBJ1-1, with D possibly TRBD1 on 6 matching bases. V lost 0 bases to trimming and J lost 5 bases, with 14 bases between them. The length of the CDR3 is 15 residues. Germline loops: CDR1 SGDLS, CDR2 YYNGEE. The CDR3 loop is CASSVGGAGVTEAFF. CDR3 coding DNA: TGTGCCAGCAGCGTAGGGGGGGCTGGGGTTACTGAAGCTTTCTTT. Complete variable domain (other parts from reference TRBV9 and TRBJ1-1): DSGVTQTPKHLITATGQRVTLRCSPRSGDLSVYWYQQSLDQGLQFLIQYYNGEERAKGNILERFSAQQFPDLHSELNLSSLELGDSALYFCASSVGGAGVTEAFFGQGTRLTVV.

The chain recombines TRBV7-9 with TRBJ2-7; 7 bases align to TRBD1. Germline CDR1 and CDR2: SEHNR and FQNEAQ (reference sequence). The CDR3 runs to 15 residues. V gave up 6 bases and J gave up 3 bases; unmatched junction bases: 11. The CDR3 nucleotides read TGTGCCAGCAGACCCGGACAGGTGGGATTCTACGAGCAGTACTTC. This encodes CASRPGQVGFYEQYF.

This sequence joins TRBV27 and TRBJ2-1, with D possibly being TRBD2 (6 bases). CDR1 is MNHEY and CDR2 is SMNVEV in the germline V gene (reference sequence). The CDR3 runs to 15 residues. The V end was cut by 3 bases, the J end by 6 bases, with 15 bases between. The CDR3 region has the DNA TGTGCCAGCAGTTTGGCCACGTTGGGGGGCAATGAGCAGTTCTTC. It yields the protein CASSLATLGGNEQFF.

The chain joins TRBV20-1 to TRBJ2-5; 11 bases agree with TRBD1. The V and J ends lost 6 bases and 4 bases, in that order; junction bases with no gene match: 4. The CDR3 sequence is 13 residues long. The germline gives CDR1 DFQATT, CDR2 SNEGSKA (reference sequence). The CDR3 sequence: CSALGQGGETQYF. In DNA, the CDR3 is TGCAGTGCCCTGGGACAGGGGGGAGAGACCCAGTACTTC.

The V and J genes are TRBV12-3 or TRBV12-4 and TRBJ2-5; the D is unclear. Trimming pared 6 bases from V and 1 base from J, leaving 9 bases between. The CDR3 sequence is 13 residues long. The CDR3 is CASSRLIQETQYF. CDR3 in DNA: TGTGCCAGCAGCCGACTCATCCAAGAGACCCAGTACTTC.

The chain carries TRBV7-3 and TRBJ2-1; weak D call: TRBD1 (6 bases). Germline V lookup: CDR1 SGHTA, CDR2 FQGTGA. This CDR3 is built from 19 residues. V shed 4 bases and J shed 3 bases, with 25 bases lying between them. The DNA for the CDR3 is TGTGCCAGCAGCTCCAAGGGCTTAGGGGGAAAAGGAGGCTACAATGAGCAGTTCTTC. Its translation: CASSSKGLGGKGGYNEQFF.

The J gene is TRBJ1-6, the V gene TRBV7-6, with 7 bases aligning to TRBD1. The germline V gene has CDR1 SGHVS and CDR2 FNYEAQ. V shed 6 bases and J 8 bases; nucleotides not matched to a gene: 10. This CDR3 region has 15 residues. The CDR3 DNA reads TGTGCCAGCAGTCCGGGGCGGCAGGGGGATTCACCCCTCCACTTT. Translated: CASSPGRQGDSPLHF. Full variable domain (missing parts from reference TRBV7-6 and TRBJ1-6): GAGVSQSPRYKVTKRGQDVALRCDPISGHVSLYWYRQALGQGPEFLTYFNYEAQQDKSGLPNDRFSAERPEGSISTLTIQRTEQRDSAMYRCASSPGRQGDSPLHFGNGTRLTVT.

V and J are TRBV5-1 and TRBJ2-7; D is unclear. Per germline, CDR1 SGHRS and CDR2 YFSETQ. The CDR3 loop spans 13 amino acids. Trimming stripped 0 bases from V and 6 bases from J, with 10 bases between. CDR3 protein: CASSLDGQSEQYF. In DNA, the CDR3 is TGCGCCAGCAGCTTGGATGGCCAAAGCGAGCAGTACTTC.

This sequence joins TRBV9 and TRBJ1-1, with D possibly being TRBD1 (5 bases). The V gene lost 0 bases and the J gene lost 4 bases, with 7 bases spanning the gap. Germline V gives CDR1 SGDLS, CDR2 YYNGEE. The CDR3 runs 13 residues. The CDR3 protein is CASSVERGTEAFF. DNA of the CDR3: TGTGCCAGCAGCGTAGAAAGGGGCACTGAAGCTTTCTTT.

This clonotype came up a few times. The V call is TRBV7-9, the J call TRBJ2-7; TRBD2 matches at 7 bases. The CDR3 has 16 residues. V was clipped by 5 bases and J by 0 bases; unmatched bases: 10. From germline, CDR1 is SEHNR and CDR2 FQNEAQ (reference sequence). This chain's CDR3 is CASSHRGGASSYEQYF. DNA of the CDR3: TGTGCCAGCAGCCACCGGGGAGGGGCCAGCTCCTACGAGCAGTACTTC.

This clonotype occurred a few times. The CDR3 nucleotides read TGTGCCTGGAGTGTTTTCGGGGGCGACACCGGGGAGCTGTTTTTT. This sequence encodes CAWSVFGGDTGELFF. The chain carries TRBV30 and TRBJ2-2, with D possibly being TRBD1 or TRBD2 (6 bases each). Germline V CDR1 and CDR2: GTSNPN, SVGIG (reference sequence). V lost 0 bases to trimming and J lost 3 bases, with 11 bases between them. The CDR3 is 15 amino acids.

The chain links TRBV5-1 to TRBJ2-5, with TRBD2 as a possible D gene (5 bases). Trimming removed 0 bases at V and 1 base at J, with 10 bases between. The germline V gene has CDR1 SGHRS and CDR2 YFSETQ. The CDR3 is 15 amino acids. In DNA, the CDR3 is TGCGCCAGCAGCTTGGTCGTGGGGAGCCAAGAGACCCAGTACTTC. Amino acids: CASSLVVGSQETQYF.

The V call is TRBV12-3 or TRBV12-4, the J call TRBJ2-1, with D perhaps TRBD1 (6 bases). The CDR3 contains 17 residues. Trimming removed 3 bases at V and 5 bases at J, with 20 bases between. The CDR3 loop is CASSLVWLGAWDNEQFF. Here the CDR3 DNA reads TGTGCCAGCAGTTTGGTGTGGTTGGGGGCTTGGGACAATGAGCAGTTCTTC.

V usage is TRBV5-1 and J usage is TRBJ1-1, with D possibly matching TRBD1 (5 bases). The V gene lost 4 bases and the J gene lost 0 bases, with 13 bases spanning the gap. Germline assignment: CDR1 SGHRS and CDR2 YFSETQ. There are 15 residues in the CDR3. Here the CDR3 reads CASSQADTLNTEAFF. The DNA for the CDR3 is TGCGCCAGCAGCCAAGCGGACACCCTGAACACTGAAGCTTTCTTT. Full variable domain (missing parts from reference TRBV5-1 and TRBJ1-1): KAGVTQTPRYLIKTRGQQVTLSCSPISGHRSVSWYQQTPGQGLQFLFEYFSETQRNKGNFPGRFSGRQFSNSRSEMNVSTLELGDSALYLCASSQADTLNTEAFFGQGTRLTVV.

The chain joins TRBV7-2 to TRBJ1-2, with D possibly being TRBD1 (6 bases). From germline, CDR1 is SGHTA and CDR2 FQGNSA. This CDR3 is built from 16 residues. V lost 5 bases and J 4 bases, leaving 20 bases between the germline ends. The CDR3 spells CASSDETGGIFYGYTF. The CDR3 DNA reads as TGTGCCAGCAGCGACGAGACAGGCGGAATCTTCTATGGCTACACCTTC.

The chain employs TRBV7-9 and TRBJ1-2; D not resolved. The ends were cut back, 5 bases at V and 5 bases at J, with 15 bases in the middle. Germline values: CDR1 SEHNR, CDR2 FQNEAQ (reference sequence). The CDR3 has 14 amino acids. The CDR3 sequence: CASSPRALNYGYTF. The CDR3 DNA sequence: TGTGCCAGCAGCCCCCGGGCCTTAAATTATGGCTACACCTTC.

This clonotype turned up a few times. This rearrangement joins TRBV12-5 to TRBJ2-3; maybe TRBD2 (6 bases). The CDR3 extends over 15 amino acids. The germline V gene has CDR1 LGHNT and CDR2 FRNRAP. Trimming pared 1 base from V and 6 bases from J, leaving 14 bases between. The CDR3 bases are TGTGCTAGTGGTTTGGACAGCCGGGAGAGCGATACGCAGTATTTT. Its protein is CASGLDSRESDTQYF.

The chain couples TRBV4-1 to TRBJ1-4, with 7 positions matching TRBD1. Germline V gene lookup returns CDR1 MGHRA and CDR2 YSYEKL. The CDR3 consists of 19 residues. J gave up 6 bases and V 4 bases, and 20 bases lay outside the gene matches. CDR3 in DNA: TGCGCCAGCAGCCGTCGCCCTGGGACAGCCTCCCGAGGGGATGAAAAACTGTTTTTT. Its protein product is CASSRRPGTASRGDEKLFF.